This T cell receptor (beta chain) came from a study of CXCR3-negative and CXCR3-positive naive CD8 T cells. Background on the study: Sequencing gave some 130 million TRB reads overall, about 1.5 +/- 0.3 million per library.

Findings and limits, study-wide: Comparison of naive cells showed more hydrophobic TRB CDR3s in CXCR3-positive than in CXCR3-negative naive cells. Comparison of naive subsets found surface CD5 to be comparable, and TCR strength was inferred on the basis of TRB CDR3 properties.

For this clonotype: The antigen remains unidentified.

Libraries of TRB cDNA were made by 5' RACE and carried UMIs. TCRdb re-called the 5' RACE reads; one entry per CDR3 protein, DNA not given. In all, the sample yields more than 40,000 distinct CDR3 sequences. The CDR3 length is 15 residues. The germline CDR1 and CDR2 sequences are SEHNR and FQNEAQ (reference sequence). Each CD8+ T cell subset was sorted in triplicate, some 270,000 cells each. This chain joins TRBV7-9 and TRBJ2-5. The TCR sequence derives from a human donor in good health. Some clones in this sample may be carry-over from other donors' samples. Specimen: naive CXCR3- CD8+ T cells from blood. Subset in this sample: CD45RO-CCR7+CD27+CD95- naive CD8+ T cells lacking CXCR3 (TNR3-). The CDR3 here is CASSPPLRLQETQYF.